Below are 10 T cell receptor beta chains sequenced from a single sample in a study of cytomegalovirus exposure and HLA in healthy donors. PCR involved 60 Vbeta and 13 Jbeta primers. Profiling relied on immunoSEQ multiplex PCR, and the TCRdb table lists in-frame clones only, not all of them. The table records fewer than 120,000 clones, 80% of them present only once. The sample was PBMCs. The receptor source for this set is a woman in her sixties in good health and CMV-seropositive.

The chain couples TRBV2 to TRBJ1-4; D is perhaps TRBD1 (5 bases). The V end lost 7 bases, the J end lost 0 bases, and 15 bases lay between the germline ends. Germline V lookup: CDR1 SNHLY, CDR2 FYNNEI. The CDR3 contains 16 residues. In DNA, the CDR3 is TGTGCCAGCATCAGGGAAACATACACAACTAATGAAAAACTGTTTTTT. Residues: CASIRETYTTNEKLFF.

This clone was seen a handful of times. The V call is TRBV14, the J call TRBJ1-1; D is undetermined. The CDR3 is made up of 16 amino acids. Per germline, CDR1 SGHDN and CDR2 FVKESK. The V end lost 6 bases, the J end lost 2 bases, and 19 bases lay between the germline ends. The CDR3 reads CASRPTLTEKNTEAFF. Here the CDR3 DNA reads TGTGCCAGCAGACCCACCCTTACAGAAAAAAACACTGAAGCTTTCTTT.

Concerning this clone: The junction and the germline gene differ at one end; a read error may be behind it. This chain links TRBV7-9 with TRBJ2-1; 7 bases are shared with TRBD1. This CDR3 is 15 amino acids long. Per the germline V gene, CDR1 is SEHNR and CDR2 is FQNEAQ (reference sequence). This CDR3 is CSSSLPGTAYNEQFF. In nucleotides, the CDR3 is TGTTCCAGCAGCTTACCCGGGACAGCCTACAATGAGCAGTTCTTC.

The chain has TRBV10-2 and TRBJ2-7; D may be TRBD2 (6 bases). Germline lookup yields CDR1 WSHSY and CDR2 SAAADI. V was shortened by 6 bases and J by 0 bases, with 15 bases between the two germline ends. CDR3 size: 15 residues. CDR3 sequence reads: CASSLQRVSSYEQYF. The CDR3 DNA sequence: TGCGCCAGCAGCCTCCAGCGGGTCAGCTCCTACGAGCAGTACTTC.

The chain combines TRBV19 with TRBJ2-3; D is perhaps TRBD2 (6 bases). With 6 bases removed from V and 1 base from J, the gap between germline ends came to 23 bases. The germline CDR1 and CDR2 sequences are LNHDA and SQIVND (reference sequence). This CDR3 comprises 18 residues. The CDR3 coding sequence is TGTGCCAGTAGACCCCGGGGGAGGCGGGGAGGACGCACAGATACGCAGTATTTT. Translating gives CASRPRGRRGGRTDTQYF.

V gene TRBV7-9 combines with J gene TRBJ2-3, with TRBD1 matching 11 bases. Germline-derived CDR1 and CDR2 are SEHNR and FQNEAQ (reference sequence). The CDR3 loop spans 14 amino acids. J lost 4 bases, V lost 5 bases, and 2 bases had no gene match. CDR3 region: CASSPGQGADTQYF. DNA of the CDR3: TGTGCCAGCAGCCCGGGACAGGGGGCAGATACGCAGTATTTT.

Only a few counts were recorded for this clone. This CDR3 is CASSQTRDKVYEQYF. The CDR3 bases are TGTGCCAGTAGCCAAACCCGGGACAAAGTCTACGAGCAGTACTTC. The chain joins TRBV19 to TRBJ2-7; D may be TRBD1 (6 bases). Germline V gives CDR1 LNHDA, CDR2 SQIVND (reference sequence). Trimming shortened V by 6 bases and J by 3 bases, and 18 bases separated the two germline ends. This CDR3 is built from 15 residues. Based on the CDR3 plus reference TRBV19 and TRBJ2-7, the full variable domain is DGGITQSPKYLFRKEGQNVTLSCEQNLNHDAMYWYRQDPGQGLRLIYYSQIVNDFQKGDIAEGYSVSREKKESFPLTVTSAQKNPTAFYLCASSQTRDKVYEQYFGPGTRLTVT.

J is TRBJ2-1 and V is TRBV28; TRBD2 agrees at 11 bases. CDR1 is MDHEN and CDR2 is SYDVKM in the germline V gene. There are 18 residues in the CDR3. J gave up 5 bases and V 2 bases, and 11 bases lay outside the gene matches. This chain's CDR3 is CASSLTSGRATTNNEQFF. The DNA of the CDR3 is TGTGCCAGCAGTTTAACTAGCGGGAGAGCCACAACAAACAATGAGCAGTTCTTC.

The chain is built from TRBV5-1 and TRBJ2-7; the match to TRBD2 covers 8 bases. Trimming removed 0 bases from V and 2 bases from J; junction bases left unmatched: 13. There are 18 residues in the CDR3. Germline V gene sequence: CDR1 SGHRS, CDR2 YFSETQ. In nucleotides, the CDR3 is TGCGCCAGCAGCTTGGCCGGGGGGGCGGGAGGTTTGACCTACGAGCAGTACTTC. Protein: CASSLAGGAGGLTYEQYF.

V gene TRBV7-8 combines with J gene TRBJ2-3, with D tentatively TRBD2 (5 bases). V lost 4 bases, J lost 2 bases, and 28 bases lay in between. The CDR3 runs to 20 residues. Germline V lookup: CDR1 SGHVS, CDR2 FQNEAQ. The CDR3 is CASSSLFGSGSSRLTDTQYF. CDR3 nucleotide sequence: TGTGCCAGCAGCTCCCTTTTTGGGAGCGGCTCCTCCAGACTCACAGATACGCAGTATTTT.